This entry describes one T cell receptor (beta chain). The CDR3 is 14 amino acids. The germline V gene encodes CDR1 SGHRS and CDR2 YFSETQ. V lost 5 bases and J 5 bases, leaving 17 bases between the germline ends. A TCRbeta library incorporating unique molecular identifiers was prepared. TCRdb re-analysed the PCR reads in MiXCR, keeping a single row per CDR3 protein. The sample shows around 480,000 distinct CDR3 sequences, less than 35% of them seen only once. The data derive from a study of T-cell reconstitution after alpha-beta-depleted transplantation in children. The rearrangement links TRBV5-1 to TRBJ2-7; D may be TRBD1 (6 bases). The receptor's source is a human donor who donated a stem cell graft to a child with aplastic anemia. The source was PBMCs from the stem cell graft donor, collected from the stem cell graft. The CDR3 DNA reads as TGCGCCAGCAGTCTCACTCTGACAGGCCACGAGCAGTACTTC. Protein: CASSLTLTGHEQYF. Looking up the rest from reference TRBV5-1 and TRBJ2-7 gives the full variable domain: KAGVTQTPRYLIKTRGQQVTLSCSPISGHRSVSWYQQTPGQGLQFLFEYFSETQRNKGNFPGRFSGRQFSNSRSEMNVSTLELGDSALYLCASSLTLTGHEQYFGPGTRLTVT.